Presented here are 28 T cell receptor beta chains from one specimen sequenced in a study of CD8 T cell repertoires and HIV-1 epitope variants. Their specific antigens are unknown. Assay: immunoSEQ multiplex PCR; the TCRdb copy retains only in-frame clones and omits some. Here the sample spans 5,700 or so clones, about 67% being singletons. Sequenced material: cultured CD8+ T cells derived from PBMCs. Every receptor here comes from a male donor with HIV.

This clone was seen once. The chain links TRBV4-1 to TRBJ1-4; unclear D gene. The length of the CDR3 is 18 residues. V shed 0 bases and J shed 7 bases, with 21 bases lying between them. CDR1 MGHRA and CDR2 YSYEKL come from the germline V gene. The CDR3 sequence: CASSQERKLSTNSEKLFF. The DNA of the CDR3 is TGCGCCAGCAGCCAAGAGAGAAAGCTTTCAACTAATAGTGAAAAACTGTTTTTT.

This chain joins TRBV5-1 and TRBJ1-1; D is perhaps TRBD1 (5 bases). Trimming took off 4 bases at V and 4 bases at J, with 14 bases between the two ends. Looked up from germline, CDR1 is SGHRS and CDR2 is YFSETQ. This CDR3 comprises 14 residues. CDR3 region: CASSHQGEATEAFF. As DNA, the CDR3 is TGCGCCAGCAGCCATCAGGGAGAAGCCACTGAAGCTTTCTTT.

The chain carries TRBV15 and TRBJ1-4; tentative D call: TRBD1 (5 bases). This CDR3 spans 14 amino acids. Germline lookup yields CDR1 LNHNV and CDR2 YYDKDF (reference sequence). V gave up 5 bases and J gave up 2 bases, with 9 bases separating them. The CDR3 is CATSPGRTNEKLFF. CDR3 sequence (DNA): TGTGCCACCAGCCCAGGGAGGACTAATGAAAAACTGTTTTTT.

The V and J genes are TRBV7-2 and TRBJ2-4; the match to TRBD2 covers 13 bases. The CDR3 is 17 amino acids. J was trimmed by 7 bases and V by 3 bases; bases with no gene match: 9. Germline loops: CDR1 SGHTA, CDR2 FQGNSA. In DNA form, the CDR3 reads TGTGCCAGCAGCTTGCCGGGACTAGCGGGATCGGGGAACATTCAGTACTTC. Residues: CASSLPGLAGSGNIQYF. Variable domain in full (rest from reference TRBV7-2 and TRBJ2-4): GAGVSQSPSNKVTEKGKDVELRCDPISGHTALYWYRQSLGQGLEFLIYFQGNSAPDKSGLPSDRFSAERTGGSVSTLTIQRTQQEDSAVYLCASSLPGLAGSGNIQYFGAGTRLSVL.

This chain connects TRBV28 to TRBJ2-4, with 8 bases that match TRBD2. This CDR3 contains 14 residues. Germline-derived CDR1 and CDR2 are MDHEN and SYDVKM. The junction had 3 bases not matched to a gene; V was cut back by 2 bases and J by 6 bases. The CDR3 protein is CASSLGLAGNIQYF. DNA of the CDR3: TGTGCCAGCAGTTTAGGGCTAGCGGGAAACATTCAGTACTTC.

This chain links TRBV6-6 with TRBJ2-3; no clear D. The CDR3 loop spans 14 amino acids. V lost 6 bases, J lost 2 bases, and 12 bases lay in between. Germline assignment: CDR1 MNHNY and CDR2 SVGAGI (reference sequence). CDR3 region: CASRRPSDTDTQYF. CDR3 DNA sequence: TGTGCCAGCAGGCGGCCGTCAGACACAGATACGCAGTATTTT.

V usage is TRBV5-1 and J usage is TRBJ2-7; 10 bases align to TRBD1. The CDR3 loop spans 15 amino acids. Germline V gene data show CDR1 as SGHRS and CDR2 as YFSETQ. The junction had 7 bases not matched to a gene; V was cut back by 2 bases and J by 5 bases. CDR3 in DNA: TGCGCCAGCAGCTTAGAGGGGACAGGGGAAGACGAGCAGTACTTC. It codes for CASSLEGTGEDEQYF.

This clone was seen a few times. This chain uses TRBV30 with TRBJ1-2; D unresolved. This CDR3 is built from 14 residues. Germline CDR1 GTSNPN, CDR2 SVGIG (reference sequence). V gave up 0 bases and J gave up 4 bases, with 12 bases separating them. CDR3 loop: CAWSVWGDAYGYTF. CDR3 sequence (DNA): TGTGCCTGGAGTGTATGGGGAGACGCCTATGGCTACACCTTC.

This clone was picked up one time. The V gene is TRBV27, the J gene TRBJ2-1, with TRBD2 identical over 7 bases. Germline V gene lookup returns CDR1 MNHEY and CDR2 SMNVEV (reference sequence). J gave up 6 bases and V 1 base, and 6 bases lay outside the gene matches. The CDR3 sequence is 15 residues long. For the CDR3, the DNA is TGTGCCAGCAGTTTATGGTGGGGGGGTGGCAATGAGCAGTTCTTC. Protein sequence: CASSLWWGGGNEQFF.

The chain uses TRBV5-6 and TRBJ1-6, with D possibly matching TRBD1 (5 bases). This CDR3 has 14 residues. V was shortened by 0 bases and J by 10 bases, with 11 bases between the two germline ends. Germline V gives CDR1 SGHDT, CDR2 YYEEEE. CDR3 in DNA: TGTGCCAGCAGCTTGGGCAGGGAGGTCTCACCCCTCCACTTT. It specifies CASSLGREVSPLHF.

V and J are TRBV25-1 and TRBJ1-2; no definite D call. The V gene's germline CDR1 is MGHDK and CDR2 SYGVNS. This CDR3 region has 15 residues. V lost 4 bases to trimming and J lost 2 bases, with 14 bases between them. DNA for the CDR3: TGTGCCAGCAGTGGTCGGTATAGGAGGAACTATGGCTACACCTTC. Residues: CASSGRYRRNYGYTF.

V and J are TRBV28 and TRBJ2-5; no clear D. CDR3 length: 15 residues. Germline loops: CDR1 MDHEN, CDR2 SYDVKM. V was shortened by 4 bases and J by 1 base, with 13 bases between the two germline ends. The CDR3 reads CASSSPDMSQETQYF. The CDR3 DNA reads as TGTGCCAGCAGTTCCCCTGACATGTCCCAAGAGACCCAGTACTTC.

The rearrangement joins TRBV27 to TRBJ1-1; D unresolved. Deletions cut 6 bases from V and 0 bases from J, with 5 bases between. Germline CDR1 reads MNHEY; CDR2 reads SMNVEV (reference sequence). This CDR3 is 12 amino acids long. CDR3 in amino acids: CASRRMNTEAFF. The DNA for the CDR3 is TGTGCCAGCAGGAGGATGAACACTGAAGCTTTCTTT.

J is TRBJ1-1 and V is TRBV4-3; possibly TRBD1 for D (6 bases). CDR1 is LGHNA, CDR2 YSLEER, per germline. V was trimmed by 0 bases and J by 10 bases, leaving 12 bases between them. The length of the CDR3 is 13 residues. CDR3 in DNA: TGCGCCAGCAGCCAAGATTCGGCCAGGGGAGCTTTCTTT. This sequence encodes CASSQDSARGAFF.

This CDR3 reads CASSPGNTDTQYF. CDR3 bases: TGTGCCAGCAGCCCCGGAAACACAGATACGCAGTATTTT. This sequence joins TRBV11-2 and TRBJ2-3; D gene uncertain. V was trimmed by 5 bases and J by 2 bases, leaving 8 bases between them. The CDR3 spans 13 residues. The germline gives CDR1 SGHAT, CDR2 FQNNGV.

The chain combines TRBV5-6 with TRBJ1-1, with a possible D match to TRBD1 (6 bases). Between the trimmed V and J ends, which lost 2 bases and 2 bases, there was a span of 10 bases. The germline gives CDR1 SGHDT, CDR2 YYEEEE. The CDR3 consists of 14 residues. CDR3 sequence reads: CASSLARGNTEAFF. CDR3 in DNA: TGTGCCAGCAGCTTAGCCAGGGGAAACACTGAAGCTTTCTTT.

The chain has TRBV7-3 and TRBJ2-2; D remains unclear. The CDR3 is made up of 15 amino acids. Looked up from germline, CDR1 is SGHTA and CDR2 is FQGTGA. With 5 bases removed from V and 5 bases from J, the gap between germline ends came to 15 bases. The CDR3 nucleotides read TGTGCCAGCAGCCTATTGTCGACGACAACCGGGGAGCTGTTTTTT. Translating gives CASSLLSTTTGELFF.

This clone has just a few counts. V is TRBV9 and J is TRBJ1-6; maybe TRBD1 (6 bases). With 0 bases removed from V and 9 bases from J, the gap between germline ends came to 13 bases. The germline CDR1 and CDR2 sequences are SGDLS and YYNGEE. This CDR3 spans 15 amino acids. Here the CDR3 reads CASSVEGGEASPLHF. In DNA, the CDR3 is TGTGCCAGCAGCGTAGAAGGGGGTGAGGCTTCACCCCTCCACTTT. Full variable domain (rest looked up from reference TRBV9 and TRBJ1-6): DSGVTQTPKHLITATGQRVTLRCSPRSGDLSVYWYQQSLDQGLQFLIQYYNGEERAKGNILERFSAQQFPDLHSELNLSSLELGDSALYFCASSVEGGEASPLHFGNGTRLTVT.

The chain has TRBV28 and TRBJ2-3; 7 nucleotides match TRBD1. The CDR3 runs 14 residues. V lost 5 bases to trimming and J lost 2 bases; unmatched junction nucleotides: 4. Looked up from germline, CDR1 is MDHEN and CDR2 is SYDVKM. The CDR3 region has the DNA TGTGCCAGCAGTATGACAGGGACCACAGATACGCAGTATTTT. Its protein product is CASSMTGTTDTQYF. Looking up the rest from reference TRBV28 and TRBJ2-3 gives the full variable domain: DVKVTQSSRYLVKRTGEKVFLECVQDMDHENMFWYRQDPGLGLRLIYFSYDVKMKEKGDIPEGYSVSREKKERFSLILESASTNQTSMYLCASSMTGTTDTQYFGPGTRLTVL.

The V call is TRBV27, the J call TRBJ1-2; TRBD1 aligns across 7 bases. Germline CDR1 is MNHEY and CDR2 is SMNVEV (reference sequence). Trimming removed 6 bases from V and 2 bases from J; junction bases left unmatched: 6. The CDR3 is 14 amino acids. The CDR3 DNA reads TGTGCCAGCAGGCGTCAGGGGGTCAACTATGGCTACACCTTC. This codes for CASRRQGVNYGYTF.

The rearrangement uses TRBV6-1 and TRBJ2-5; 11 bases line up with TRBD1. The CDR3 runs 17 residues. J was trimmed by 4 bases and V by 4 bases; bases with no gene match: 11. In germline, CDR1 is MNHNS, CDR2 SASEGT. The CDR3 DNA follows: TGTGCCAGCAGTGGTGTGAGAGGACAGGGGGCGGGAGAGACCCAGTACTTC. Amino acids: CASSGVRGQGAGETQYF.

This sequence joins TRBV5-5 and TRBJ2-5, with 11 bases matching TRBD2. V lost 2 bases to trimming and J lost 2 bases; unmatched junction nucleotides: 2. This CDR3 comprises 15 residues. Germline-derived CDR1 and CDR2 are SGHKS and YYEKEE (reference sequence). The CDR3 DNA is TGTGCCAGCAGCTTTTCTAGCGGGGGGCAAGAGACCCAGTACTTC. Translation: CASSFSSGGQETQYF.

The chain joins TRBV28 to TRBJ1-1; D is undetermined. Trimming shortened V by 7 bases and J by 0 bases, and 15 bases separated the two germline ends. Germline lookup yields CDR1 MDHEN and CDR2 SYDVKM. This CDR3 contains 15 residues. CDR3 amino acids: CASTAVPLMNTEAFF. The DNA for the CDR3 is TGTGCCAGCACCGCCGTACCACTCATGAACACTGAAGCTTTCTTT.

The CDR3 DNA sequence: TGTGCCAGCAGCTTAGTGAGCTATGAGCAGTTCTTC. Amino acid sequence: CASSLVSYEQFF. The V and J genes are TRBV13 and TRBJ2-1; D uncertain. The CDR3 has 12 amino acids. Trimming pared 1 base from V and 8 bases from J, leaving 6 bases between. CDR1 and CDR2 from the germline V gene are PRHDT and FYEKMQ (reference sequence).

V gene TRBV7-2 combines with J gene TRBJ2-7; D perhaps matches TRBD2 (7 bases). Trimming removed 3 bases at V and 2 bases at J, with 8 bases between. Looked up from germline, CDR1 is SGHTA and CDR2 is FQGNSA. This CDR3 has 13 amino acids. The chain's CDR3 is CASSFGGPYEQYF. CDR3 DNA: TGTGCCAGCAGCTTCGGGGGGCCCTACGAGCAGTACTTC.

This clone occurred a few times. This chain's CDR3 is CASSHSTGSGYGYTF. The CDR3 DNA reads TGTGCCAGCAGTCACAGCACAGGGTCAGGCTATGGCTACACCTTC. This sequence joins TRBV27 and TRBJ1-2; TRBD1 might be the D (6 bases). V was cut by 5 bases and J by 4 bases, with 17 bases left in between. The V gene's germline CDR1 is MNHEY and CDR2 SMNVEV (reference sequence). This CDR3 has 15 amino acids.

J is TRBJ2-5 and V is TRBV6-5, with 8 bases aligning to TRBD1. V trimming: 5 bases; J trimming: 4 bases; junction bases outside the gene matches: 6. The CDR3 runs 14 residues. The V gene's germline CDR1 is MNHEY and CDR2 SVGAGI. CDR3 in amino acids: CASSNTGGRETQYF. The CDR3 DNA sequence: TGTGCCAGCAGTAATACAGGGGGGCGAGAGACCCAGTACTTC.

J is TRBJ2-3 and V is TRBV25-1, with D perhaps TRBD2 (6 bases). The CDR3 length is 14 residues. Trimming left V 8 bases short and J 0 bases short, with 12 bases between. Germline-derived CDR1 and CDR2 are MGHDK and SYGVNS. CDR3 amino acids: CASLPAGSTDTQYF. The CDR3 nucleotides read TGTGCCAGCCTTCCAGCGGGTAGCACAGATACGCAGTATTTT. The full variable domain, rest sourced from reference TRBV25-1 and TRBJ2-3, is EADIYQTPRYLVIGTGKKITLECSQTMGHDKMYWYQQDPGMELHLIHYSYGVNSTEKGDLSSESTVSRIRTEHFPLTLESARPSHTSQYLCASLPAGSTDTQYFGPGTRLTVL.